These 3 T cell receptor beta chains originate from one sample sequenced in a study of T cells after yellow fever vaccination. A single record per CDR3 protein comes from TCRdb applying MiXCR to the 5' RACE reads. The sample has some 350,000 distinct CDR3 sequences, 3% to 4.5% seen once. This specimen was PBMCs, taken 5 days after the yellow fever booster vaccination. These TCRs come from a man aged 18 to 29 who received the YFV17D yellow fever vaccine.

In this sample, this clonotype turned up a few times. The chain links TRBV6-4 to TRBJ2-2; 9 bases are shared with TRBD2. Germline lookup yields CDR1 MRHNA and CDR2 SNTAGT. The CDR3 length is 17 residues. With 6 bases clipped from V and 5 bases from J, the junction kept 13 bases outside the gene matches. The CDR3 DNA sequence: TGTGCCAGCAGCCCCTCGGCGGGGGGGCTCGGGACCGGGGAGCTGTTTTTT. It specifies CASSPSAGGLGTGELFF.

The chain is built from TRBV5-1 and TRBJ1-1, with TRBD1 as a possible D gene (5 bases). Germline CDR1 is SGHRS and CDR2 is YFSETQ. V was shortened by 0 bases and J by 0 bases, with 21 bases between the two germline ends. The CDR3 loop spans 19 amino acids. CDR3 protein: CASSLDWGRPGMLNTEAFF. CDR3 nucleotide sequence: TGCGCCAGCAGCTTGGATTGGGGACGCCCGGGGATGCTGAACACTGAAGCTTTCTTT.

This clonotype was seen many times. The chain has TRBV14 and TRBJ1-4; 11 bases align to TRBD1. The trim removed 4 bases at V and 8 bases at J, leaving 3 bases unmatched. This CDR3 contains 14 residues. The germline V gene encodes CDR1 SGHDN and CDR2 FVKESK. The CDR3 is CASSPGTGGEKLFF. The DNA of the CDR3 is TGTGCCAGCAGCCCGGGGACAGGGGGAGAAAAACTGTTTTTT.